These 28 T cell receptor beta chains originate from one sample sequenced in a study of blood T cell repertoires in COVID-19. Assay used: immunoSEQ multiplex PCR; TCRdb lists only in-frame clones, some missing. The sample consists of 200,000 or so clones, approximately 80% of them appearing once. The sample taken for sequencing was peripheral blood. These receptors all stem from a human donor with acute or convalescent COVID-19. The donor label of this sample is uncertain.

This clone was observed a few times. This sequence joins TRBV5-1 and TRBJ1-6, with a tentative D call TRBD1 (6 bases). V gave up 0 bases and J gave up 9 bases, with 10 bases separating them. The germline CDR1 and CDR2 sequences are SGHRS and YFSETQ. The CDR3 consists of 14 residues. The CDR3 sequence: CASSLEQGGSPLHF. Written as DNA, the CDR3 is TGCGCCAGCAGCTTGGAACAGGGCGGTTCACCCCTCCACTTT.

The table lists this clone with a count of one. The DNA of the CDR3 is TGTGCCACCAGCAGAGATAATGCGGGAGCGATGGCAGATACGCAGTATTTT. Translation gives CATSRDNAGAMADTQYF. V usage is TRBV15 and J usage is TRBJ2-3; TRBD2 matches 7 bases. With V trimmed by 0 bases and J by 4 bases, 10 bases remained unmatched. The CDR3 extends over 17 amino acids. Germline CDR1 is LNHNV and CDR2 is YYDKDF (reference sequence).

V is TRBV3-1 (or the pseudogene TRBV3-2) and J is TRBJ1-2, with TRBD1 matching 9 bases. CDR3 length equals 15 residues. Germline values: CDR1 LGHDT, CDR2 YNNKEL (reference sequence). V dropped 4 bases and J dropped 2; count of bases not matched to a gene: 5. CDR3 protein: CASSPWTGVNYGYTF. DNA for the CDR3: TGTGCCAGCAGCCCGTGGACAGGGGTCAACTATGGCTACACCTTC.

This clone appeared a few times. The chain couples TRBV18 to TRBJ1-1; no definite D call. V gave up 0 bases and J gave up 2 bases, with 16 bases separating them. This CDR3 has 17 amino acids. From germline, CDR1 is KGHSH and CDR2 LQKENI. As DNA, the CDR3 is TGTGCCAGCTCACCACCGATCATAGTCAACTCTAACACTGAAGCTTTCTTT. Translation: CASSPPIIVNSNTEAFF.

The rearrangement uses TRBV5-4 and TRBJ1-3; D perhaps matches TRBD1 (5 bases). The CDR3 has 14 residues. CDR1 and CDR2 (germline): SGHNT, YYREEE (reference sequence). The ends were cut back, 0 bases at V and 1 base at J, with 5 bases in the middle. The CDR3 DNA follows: TGTGCCAGCAGCTTGGAGGGGTCTGGAAACACCATATATTTT. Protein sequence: CASSLEGSGNTIYF.

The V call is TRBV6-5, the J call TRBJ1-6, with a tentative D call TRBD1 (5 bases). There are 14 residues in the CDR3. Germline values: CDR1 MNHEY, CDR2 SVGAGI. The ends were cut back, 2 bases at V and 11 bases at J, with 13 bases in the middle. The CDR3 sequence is CASSYRQGNPPLHF. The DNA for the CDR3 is TGTGCCAGCAGTTACAGGCAGGGTAACCCACCCCTCCACTTT.

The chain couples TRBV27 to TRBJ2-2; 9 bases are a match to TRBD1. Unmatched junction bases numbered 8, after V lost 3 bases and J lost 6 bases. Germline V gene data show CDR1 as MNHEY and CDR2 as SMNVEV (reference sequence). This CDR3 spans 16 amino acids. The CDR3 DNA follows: TGTGCCAGCAGTTTCGGGACAGGGTTTGGTTCCGGGGAGCTGTTTTTT. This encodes CASSFGTGFGSGELFF.

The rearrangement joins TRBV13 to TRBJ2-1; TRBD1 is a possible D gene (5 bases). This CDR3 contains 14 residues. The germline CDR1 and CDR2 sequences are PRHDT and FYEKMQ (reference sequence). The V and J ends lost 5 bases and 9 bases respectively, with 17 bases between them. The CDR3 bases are TGTGCCAGCAGCGGACGTCCTGACAGTGGTGAGCAGTTCTTC. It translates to CASSGRPDSGEQFF.

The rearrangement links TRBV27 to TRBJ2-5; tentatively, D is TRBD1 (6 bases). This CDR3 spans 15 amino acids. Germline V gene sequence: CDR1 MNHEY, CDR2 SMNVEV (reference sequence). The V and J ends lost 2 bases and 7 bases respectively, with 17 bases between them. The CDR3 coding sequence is TGTGCCAGCAGTTTAGGGGGCCGACCGCCTTGGACCCAGTACTTC. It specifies CASSLGGRPPWTQYF.

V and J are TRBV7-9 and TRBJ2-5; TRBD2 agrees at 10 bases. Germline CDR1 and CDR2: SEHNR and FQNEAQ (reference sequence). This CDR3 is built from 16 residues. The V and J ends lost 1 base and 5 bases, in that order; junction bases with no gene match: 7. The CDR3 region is CASSLEAGGPAETQYF. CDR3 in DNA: TGTGCCAGCAGCTTAGAAGCGGGAGGGCCGGCGGAGACCCAGTACTTC.

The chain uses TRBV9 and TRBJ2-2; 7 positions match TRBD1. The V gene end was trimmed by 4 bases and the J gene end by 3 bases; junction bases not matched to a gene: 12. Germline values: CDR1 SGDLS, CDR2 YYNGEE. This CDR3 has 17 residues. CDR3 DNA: TGTGCCAGCAGCCCAAGACCCGGGACAGCCGACACCGGGGAGCTGTTTTTT. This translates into CASSPRPGTADTGELFF.

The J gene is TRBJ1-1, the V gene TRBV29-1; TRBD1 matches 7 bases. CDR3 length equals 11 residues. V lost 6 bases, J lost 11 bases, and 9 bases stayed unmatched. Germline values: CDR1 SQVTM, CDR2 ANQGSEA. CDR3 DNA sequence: TGCAGCGTGTTGACAGGGCTTTCGGCTTTCTTT. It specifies CSVLTGLSAFF. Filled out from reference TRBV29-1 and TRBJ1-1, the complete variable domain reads SAVISQKPSRDICQRGTSLTIQCQVDSQVTMMFWYRQQPGQSLTLIATANQGSEATYESGFVIDKFPISRPNLTFSTLTVSNMSPEDSSIYLCSVLTGLSAFFGQGTRLTVV.

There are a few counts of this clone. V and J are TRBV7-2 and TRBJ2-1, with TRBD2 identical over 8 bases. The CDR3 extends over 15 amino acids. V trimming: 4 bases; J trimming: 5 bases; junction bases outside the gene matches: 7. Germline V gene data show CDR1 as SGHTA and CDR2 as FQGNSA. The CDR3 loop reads CASSSGTRSDNEQFF. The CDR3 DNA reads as TGTGCCAGCAGCTCGGGGACTAGATCGGACAATGAGCAGTTCTTC.

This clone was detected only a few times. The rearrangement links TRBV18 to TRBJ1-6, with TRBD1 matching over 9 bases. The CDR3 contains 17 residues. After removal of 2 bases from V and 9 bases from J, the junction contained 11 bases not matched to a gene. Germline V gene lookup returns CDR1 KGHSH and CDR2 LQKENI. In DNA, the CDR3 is TGTGCCAGCTCACCATCAAACCCGGGACAGGGTGGTTCACCCCTCCACTTT. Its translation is CASSPSNPGQGGSPLHF.

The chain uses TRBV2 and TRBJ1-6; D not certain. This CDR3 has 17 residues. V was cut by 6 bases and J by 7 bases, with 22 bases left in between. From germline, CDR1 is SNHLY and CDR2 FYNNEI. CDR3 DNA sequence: TGTGCCAGCAGAGCACCCCTGACACAGATTGTGAATTCACCCCTCCACTTT. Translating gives CASRAPLTQIVNSPLHF.

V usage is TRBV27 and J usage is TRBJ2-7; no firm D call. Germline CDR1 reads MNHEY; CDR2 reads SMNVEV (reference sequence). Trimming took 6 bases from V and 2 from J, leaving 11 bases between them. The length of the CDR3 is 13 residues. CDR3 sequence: CASRSTTTYEQYF. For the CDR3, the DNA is TGTGCCAGCAGGTCAACAACCACCTACGAGCAGTACTTC.

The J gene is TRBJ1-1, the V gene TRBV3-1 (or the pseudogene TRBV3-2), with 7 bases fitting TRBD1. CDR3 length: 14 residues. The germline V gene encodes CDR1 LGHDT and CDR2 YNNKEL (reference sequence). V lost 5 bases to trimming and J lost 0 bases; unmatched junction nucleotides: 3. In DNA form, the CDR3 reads TGTGCCAGCAGCGAGGGACAGTTGAACACTGAAGCTTTCTTT. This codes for CASSEGQLNTEAFF.

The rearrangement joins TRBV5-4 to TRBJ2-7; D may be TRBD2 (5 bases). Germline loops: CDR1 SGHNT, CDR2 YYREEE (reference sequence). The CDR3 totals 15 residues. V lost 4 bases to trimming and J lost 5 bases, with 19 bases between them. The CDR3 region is CASSTLGLPPHEQYF. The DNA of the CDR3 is TGTGCCAGCAGCACCTTAGGACTCCCTCCCCACGAGCAGTACTTC.

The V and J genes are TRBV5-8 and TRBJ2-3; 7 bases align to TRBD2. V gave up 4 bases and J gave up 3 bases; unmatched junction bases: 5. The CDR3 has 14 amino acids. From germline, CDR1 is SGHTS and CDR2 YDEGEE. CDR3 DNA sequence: TGTGCCAGCAGCCCGAGGCGGGGGACAGATACGCAGTATTTT. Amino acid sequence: CASSPRRGTDTQYF. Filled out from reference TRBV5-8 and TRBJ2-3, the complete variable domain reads EAGVTQSPTHLIKTRGQQATLRCSPISGHTSVYWYQQALGLGLQFLLWYDEGEERNRGNFPPRFSGRQFPNYSSELNVNALELEDSALYLCASSPRRGTDTQYFGPGTRLTVL.

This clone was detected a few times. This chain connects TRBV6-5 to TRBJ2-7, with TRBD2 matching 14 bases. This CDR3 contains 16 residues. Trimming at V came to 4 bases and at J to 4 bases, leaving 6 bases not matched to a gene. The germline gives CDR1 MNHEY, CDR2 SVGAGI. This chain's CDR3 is CASSSGTSGSMYEQYF. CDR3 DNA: TGTGCCAGCAGTTCCGGGACTAGCGGGAGTATGTACGAGCAGTACTTC.

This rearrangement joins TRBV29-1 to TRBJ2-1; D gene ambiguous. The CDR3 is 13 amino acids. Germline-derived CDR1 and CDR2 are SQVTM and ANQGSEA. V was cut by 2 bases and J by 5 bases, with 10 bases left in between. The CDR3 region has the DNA TGCAGCGTTGAACAGTCAACCAACAATGAGCAGTTCTTC. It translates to CSVEQSTNNEQFF.

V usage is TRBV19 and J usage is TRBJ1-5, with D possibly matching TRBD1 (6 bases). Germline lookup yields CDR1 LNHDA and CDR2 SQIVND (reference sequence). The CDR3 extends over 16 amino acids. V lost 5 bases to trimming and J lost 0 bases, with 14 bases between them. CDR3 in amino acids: CASSPRGINSNQPQHF. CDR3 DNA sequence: TGTGCCAGTAGTCCCAGGGGAATAAATAGCAATCAGCCCCAGCATTTT.

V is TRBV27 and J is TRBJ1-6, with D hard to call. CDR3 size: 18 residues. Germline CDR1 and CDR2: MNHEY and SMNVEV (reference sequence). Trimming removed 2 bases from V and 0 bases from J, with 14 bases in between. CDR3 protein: CASSLLRPASSYNSPLHF. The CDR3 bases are TGTGCCAGCAGTTTACTCCGGCCAGCGAGCTCCTATAATTCACCCCTCCACTTT.

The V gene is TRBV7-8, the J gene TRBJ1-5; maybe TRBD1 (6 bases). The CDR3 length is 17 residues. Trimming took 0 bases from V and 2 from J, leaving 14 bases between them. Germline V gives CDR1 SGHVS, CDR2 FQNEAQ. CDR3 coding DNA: TGTGCCAGCAGCTTAGCGCGGGGGGCAGGAGGCAATCAGCCCCAGCATTTT. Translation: CASSLARGAGGNQPQHF.

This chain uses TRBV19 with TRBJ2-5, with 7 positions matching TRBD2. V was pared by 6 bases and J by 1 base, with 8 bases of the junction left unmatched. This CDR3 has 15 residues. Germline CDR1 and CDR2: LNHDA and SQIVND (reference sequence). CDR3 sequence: CASRRAGVIQETQYF. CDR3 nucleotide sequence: TGTGCCAGTAGAAGGGCGGGAGTTATCCAAGAGACCCAGTACTTC.

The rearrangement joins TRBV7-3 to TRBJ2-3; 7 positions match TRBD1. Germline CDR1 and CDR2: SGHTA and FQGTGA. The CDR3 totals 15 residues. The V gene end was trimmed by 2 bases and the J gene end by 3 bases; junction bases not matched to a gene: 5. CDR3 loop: CASSLRDRATDTQYF. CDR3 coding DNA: TGTGCCAGCAGCTTACGGGACAGAGCAACAGATACGCAGTATTTT. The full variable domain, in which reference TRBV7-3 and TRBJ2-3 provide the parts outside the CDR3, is GAGVSQTPSNKVTEKGKYVELRCDPISGHTALYWYRQSLGQGPEFLIYFQGTGAADDSGLPNDRFFAVRPEGSVSTLKIQRTERGDSAVYLCASSLRDRATDTQYFGPGTRLTVL.

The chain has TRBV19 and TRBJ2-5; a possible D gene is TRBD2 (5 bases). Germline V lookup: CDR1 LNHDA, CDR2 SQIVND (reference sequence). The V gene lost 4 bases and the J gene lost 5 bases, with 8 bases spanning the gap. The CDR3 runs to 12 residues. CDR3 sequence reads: CASSTQRETQYF. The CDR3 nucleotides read TGTGCCAGTAGTACACAGCGGGAGACCCAGTACTTC.

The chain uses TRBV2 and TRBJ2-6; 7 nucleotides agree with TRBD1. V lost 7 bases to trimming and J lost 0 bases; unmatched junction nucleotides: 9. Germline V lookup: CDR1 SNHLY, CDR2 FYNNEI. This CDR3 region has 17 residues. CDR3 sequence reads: CASTTRQGHSGANVLTF. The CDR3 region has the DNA TGTGCCAGCACCACCAGACAGGGACACTCTGGGGCCAACGTCCTGACTTTC.